This T cell receptor (beta chain) was captured in a study of beta chain features in type 1 diabetes. Study-level information: The examined sorted cells totaled 110 million or so across samples.

This clone occurred a few times. The antigen is unknown. CD4+ cells of the naive, central memory, regulatory and stem cell-like memory types were sorted via CD45RO/CCR7/CD25/CD127/CD95/CD27. The authors reverse transcribed all of the isolated RNA, so sequencing captured expressed TCRB transcripts. Data came from immunoSEQ multiplex PCR; TCRdb stores just in-frame clones and leaves some out. The table includes 300,000 to 400,000 clones, 9.5% to 10% detected once. The CDR3 consists of 13 residues. V dropped 7 bases and J dropped 0 bases, with 7 bases sitting between them. From germline, CDR1 is MNHNY and CDR2 SVGAGI (reference sequence). Study-wide results and caveats: A cDNA-based sequencing approach could over-represent cells with high TCR expression. VDJ junctions from patients with type 1 diabetes contained fewer insertions and more deletions. Shortening that was moderate but significant affected the TCRB CDR3s of Type 1 diabetes patients in all four CD4+ subsets.

The receptor comes from a man younger than 45 with type 1 diabetes. The chain couples TRBV6-6 to TRBJ1-5; no reliable D call. Input material: central memory CD4+ T cells from blood. The CDR3 reads CASTYTSNQPQHF. The CDR3 bases are TGTGCCAGCACCTACACTAGCAATCAGCCCCAGCATTTT.